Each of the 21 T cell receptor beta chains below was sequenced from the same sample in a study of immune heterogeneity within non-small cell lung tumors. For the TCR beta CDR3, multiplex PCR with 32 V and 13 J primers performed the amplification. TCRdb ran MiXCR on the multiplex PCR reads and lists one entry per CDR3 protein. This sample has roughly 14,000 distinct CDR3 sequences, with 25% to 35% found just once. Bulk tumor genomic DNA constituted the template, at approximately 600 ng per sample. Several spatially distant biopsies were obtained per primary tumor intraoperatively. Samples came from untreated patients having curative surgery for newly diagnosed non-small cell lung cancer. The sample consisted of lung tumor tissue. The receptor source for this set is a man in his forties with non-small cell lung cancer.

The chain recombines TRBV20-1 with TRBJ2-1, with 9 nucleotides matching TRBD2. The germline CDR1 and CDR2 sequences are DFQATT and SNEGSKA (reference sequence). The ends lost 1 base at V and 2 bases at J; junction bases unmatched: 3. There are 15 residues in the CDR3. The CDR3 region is CSARGASGTYNEQFF. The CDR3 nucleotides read TGCAGTGCTAGAGGCGCTAGCGGGACCTACAATGAGCAGTTCTTC.

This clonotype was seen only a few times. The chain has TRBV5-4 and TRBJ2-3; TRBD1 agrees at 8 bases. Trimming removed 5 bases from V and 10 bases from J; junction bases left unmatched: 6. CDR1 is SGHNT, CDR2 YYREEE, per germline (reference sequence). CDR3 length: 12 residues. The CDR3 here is CASRSDRGAQYF. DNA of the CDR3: TGTGCCAGCAGATCCGACAGGGGAGCGCAGTATTTT. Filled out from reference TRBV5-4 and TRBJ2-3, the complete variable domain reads ETGVTQSPTHLIKTRGQQVTLRCSSQSGHNTVSWYQQALGQGPQFIFQYYREEENGRGNFPPRFSGLQFPNYSSELNVNALELDDSALYLCASRSDRGAQYFGPGTRLTVL.

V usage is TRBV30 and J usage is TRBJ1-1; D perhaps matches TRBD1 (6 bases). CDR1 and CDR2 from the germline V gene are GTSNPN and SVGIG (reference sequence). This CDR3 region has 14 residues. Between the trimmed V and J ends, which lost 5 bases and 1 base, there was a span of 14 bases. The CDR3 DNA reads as TGTGCCTGGCTAGGCGGCAGGGGGAACACTGAAGCTTTCTTT. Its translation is CAWLGGRGNTEAFF.

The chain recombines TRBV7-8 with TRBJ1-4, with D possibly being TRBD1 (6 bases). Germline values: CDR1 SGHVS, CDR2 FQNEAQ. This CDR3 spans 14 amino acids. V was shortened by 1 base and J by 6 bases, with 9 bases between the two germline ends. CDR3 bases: TGTGCCAGCAGCTTAGTTGCAGGGGATGAAAAACTGTTTTTT. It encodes CASSLVAGDEKLFF.

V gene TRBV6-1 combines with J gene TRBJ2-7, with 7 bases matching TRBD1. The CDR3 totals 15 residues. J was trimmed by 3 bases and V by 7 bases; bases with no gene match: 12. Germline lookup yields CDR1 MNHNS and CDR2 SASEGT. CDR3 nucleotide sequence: TGTGCCAGCATTGAGCCCGGGACAGTGAACTACGAGCAGTACTTC. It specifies CASIEPGTVNYEQYF.

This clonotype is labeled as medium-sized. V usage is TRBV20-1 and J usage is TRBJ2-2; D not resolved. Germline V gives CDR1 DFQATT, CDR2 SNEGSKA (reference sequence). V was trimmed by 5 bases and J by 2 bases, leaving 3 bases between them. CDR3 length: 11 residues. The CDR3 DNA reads TGCAGTGCTCACAACACCGGGGAGCTGTTTTTT. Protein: CSAHNTGELFF.

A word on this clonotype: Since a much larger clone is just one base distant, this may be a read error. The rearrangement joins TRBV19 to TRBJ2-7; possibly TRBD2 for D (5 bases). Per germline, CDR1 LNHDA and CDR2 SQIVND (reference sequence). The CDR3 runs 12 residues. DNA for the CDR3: TGTGCCAGTAGTATAGCTGGAGGTGAGCGGTACTTC. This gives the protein CASSIAGGERYF.

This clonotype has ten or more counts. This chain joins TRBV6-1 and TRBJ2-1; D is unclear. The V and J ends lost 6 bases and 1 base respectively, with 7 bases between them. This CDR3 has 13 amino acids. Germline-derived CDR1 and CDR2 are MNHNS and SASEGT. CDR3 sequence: CASRGYSYNEQFF. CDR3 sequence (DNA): TGTGCCAGCAGGGGTTATTCCTACAATGAGCAGTTCTTC.

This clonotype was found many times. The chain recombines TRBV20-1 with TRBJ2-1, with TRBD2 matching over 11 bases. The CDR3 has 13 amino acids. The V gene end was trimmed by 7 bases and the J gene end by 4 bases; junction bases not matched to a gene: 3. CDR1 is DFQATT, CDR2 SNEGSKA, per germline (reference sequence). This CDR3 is CSVTSGSYNEQFF. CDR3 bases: TGCAGTGTTACTAGCGGGAGTTACAATGAGCAGTTCTTC.

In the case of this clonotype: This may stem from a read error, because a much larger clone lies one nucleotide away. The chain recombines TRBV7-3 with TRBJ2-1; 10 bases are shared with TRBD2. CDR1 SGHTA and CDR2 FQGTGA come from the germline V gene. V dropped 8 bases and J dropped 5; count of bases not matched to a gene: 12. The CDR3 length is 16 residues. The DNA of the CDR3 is TGTGCCAGCGGTTACCAAGCGGGAGGGCCCCACAATGAGCAGTTCTTC. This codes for CASGYQAGGPHNEQFF.

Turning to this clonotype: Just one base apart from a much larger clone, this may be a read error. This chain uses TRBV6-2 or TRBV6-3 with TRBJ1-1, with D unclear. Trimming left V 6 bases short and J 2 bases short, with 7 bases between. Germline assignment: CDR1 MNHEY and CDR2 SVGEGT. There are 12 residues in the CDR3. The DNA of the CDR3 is TGTGCCAGCAGATTAATCAACACTGAAGCTTTCTTT. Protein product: CASRLINTEAFF.

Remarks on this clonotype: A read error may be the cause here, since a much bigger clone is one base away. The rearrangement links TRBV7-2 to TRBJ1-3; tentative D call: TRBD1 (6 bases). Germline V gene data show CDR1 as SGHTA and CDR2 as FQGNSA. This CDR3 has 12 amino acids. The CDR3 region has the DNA TGTGCCAGCTCCATGGGGGCTAACACCACATATTTT. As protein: CASSMGANTTYF.

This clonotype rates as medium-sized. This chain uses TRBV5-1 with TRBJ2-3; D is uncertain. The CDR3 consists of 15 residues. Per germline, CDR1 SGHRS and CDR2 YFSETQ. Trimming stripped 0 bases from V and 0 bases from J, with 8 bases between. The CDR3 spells CASSLVARSTDTQYF. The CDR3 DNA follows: TGCGCCAGCAGCTTGGTAGCACGTAGCACAGATACGCAGTATTTT.

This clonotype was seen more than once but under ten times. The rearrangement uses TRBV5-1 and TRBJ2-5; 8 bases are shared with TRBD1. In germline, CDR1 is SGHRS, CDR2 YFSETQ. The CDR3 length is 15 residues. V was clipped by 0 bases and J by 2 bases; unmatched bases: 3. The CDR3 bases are TGCGCCAGCAGCTTGGGCGGGACAGGACAAGAGACCCAGTACTTC. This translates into CASSLGGTGQETQYF.

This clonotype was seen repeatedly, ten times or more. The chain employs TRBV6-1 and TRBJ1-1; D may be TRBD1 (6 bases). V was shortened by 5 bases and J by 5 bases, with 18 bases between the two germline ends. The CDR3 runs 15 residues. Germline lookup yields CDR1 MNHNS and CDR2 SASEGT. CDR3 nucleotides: TGTGCCAGCAGTTCGGGGACCACTCAGGGGACTGAAGCTTTCTTT. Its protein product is CASSSGTTQGTEAFF.

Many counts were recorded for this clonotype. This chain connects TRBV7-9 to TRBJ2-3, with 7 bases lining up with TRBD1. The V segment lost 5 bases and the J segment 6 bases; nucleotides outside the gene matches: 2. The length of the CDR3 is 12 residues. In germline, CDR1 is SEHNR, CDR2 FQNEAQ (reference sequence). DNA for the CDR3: TGTGCCAGCAGCCCACAGGGGGATACGCAGTATTTT. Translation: CASSPQGDTQYF.

DNA of the CDR3: TGCGCCAGCAGCCAAGATCACGAGGGCCGCAATGAGCAGTTCTTC. Amino acid sequence: CASSQDHEGRNEQFF. The gene calls are TRBV4-3 and TRBJ2-1; D may be TRBD2 (5 bases). V gave up 0 bases and J gave up 6 bases, with 12 bases separating them. Germline lookup yields CDR1 LGHNA and CDR2 YSLEER. The CDR3 runs to 15 residues.

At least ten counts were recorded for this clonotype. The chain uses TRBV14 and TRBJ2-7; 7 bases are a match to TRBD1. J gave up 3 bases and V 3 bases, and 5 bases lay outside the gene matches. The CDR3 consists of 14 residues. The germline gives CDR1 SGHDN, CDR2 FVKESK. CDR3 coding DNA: TGTGCCAGCAGCCATATGACAGGGTACTACGAGCAGTACTTC. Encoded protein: CASSHMTGYYEQYF.

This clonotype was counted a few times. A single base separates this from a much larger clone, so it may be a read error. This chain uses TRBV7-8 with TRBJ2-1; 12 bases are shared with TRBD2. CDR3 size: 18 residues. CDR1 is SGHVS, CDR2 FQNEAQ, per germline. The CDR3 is CASSPEGRASGRDNEQLF. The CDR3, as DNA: TGTGCCAGCAGCCCAGAGGGCAGGGCTAGCGGGAGGGATAATGAGCAGTTGTTC. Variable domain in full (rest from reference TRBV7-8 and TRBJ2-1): GAGVSQSPRYKVAKRGQDVALRCDPISGHVSLFWYQQALGQGPEFLTYFQNEAQLDKSGLPSDRFFAERPEGSVSTLKIQRTQQEDSAVYLCASSPEGRASGRDNEQLFGPGTRLTVL.

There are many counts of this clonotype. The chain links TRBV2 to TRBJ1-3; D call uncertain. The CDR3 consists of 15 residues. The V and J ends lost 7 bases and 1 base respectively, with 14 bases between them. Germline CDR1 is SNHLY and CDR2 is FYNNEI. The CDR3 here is CASTQGRDSGNTIYF. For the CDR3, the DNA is TGTGCCAGCACTCAAGGCCGGGATTCTGGAAACACCATATATTTT.

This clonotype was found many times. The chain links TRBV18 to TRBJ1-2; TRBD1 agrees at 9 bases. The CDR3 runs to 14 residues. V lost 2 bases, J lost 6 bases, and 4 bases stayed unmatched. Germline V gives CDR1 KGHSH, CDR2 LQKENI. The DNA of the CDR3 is TGTGCCAGCTCACCAGACAGGGGGGAGGATGGCTACACCTTC. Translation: CASSPDRGEDGYTF.